Presented here are 19 T cell receptor beta chains from one specimen sequenced in a study of cytomegalovirus exposure and HLA in healthy donors. Use of 60 Vbeta and 13 Jbeta primers characterized the PCR. TCRdb's table, derived via immunoSEQ multiplex PCR, lists solely in-frame clones and lacks some. The repertoire holds 90,000 to 120,000 clones, with approximately 73% as singletons. Sequencing input: PBMCs. The receptors were gathered from a man under 40 in good health and CMV-seronegative.

This clone was counted between two and nine times. The genes are TRBV5-6 and TRBJ1-2; 12 positions agree with TRBD1. Germline V CDR1 and CDR2: SGHDT, YYEEEE. This CDR3 has 15 residues. Losses at the gene ends were 6 bases for V and 8 bases for J; bases not matched to a gene: 11. The CDR3 spells CASTQRDRGLWGYTF. The CDR3 DNA sequence: TGTGCCAGCACCCAACGGGACAGGGGGCTCTGGGGCTACACCTTC.

The chain couples TRBV6-5 to TRBJ1-6; no firm D call. V was trimmed by 0 bases and J by 6 bases, leaving 12 bases between them. The CDR3 is made up of 16 amino acids. The V gene's germline CDR1 is MNHEY and CDR2 SVGAGI. The CDR3 region is CASSYSPGESNSPLHF. The CDR3 DNA is TGTGCCAGCAGTTACTCCCCGGGAGAGAGTAATTCACCCCTCCACTTT.

This clone came up a few times. This chain uses TRBV2 with TRBJ2-1; 8 bases align to TRBD1. CDR1 and CDR2 from the germline V gene are SNHLY and FYNNEI. CDR3 size: 14 residues. V lost 6 bases and J lost 8; bases outside the gene matches: 9. This CDR3 reads CASRRTGSIYEQFF. In DNA form, the CDR3 reads TGTGCCAGCAGAAGGACAGGGTCGATCTATGAGCAGTTCTTC.

This clone was observed a handful of times. The gene calls are TRBV6-1 and TRBJ1-5, with D unresolved. The CDR3 loop spans 14 amino acids. Germline CDR1 reads MNHNS; CDR2 reads SASEGT. V was cut by 2 bases and J by 2 bases, with 7 bases left in between. CDR3: CASSEMAGNQPQHF. As DNA, the CDR3 is TGTGCCAGCAGTGAAATGGCTGGCAATCAGCCCCAGCATTTT.

The genes are TRBV6-5 and TRBJ2-7, with TRBD1 identical over 7 bases. The CDR3 length is 15 residues. V lost 5 bases, J lost 2 bases, and 9 bases stayed unmatched. Germline CDR1 is MNHEY and CDR2 is SVGAGI. CDR3 DNA: TGTGCCAGCAGTCCTGACAGGGTGTGGACCTACGAGCAGTACTTC. It codes for CASSPDRVWTYEQYF.

A note on this clone: A far larger clone is only one base removed, so a read error is likely. The genes are TRBV1 and TRBJ2-3; no check of the table's D call, TRBD2, against the DNA was made. TRBV1 is a recognized pseudogene. The CDR3 contains 17 residues. The CDR3 DNA reads as TGCACCAGCAGCCAAGACGGGAGCGGGGTAAGCACAGATACGCAGTATTTT. As protein: CTSSQDGSGVSTDTQYF.

This chain connects TRBV6-1 to TRBJ2-7, with 7 bases lining up with TRBD2. Germline V gene data show CDR1 as MNHNS and CDR2 as SASEGT. Germline trimming cut 5 bases from V and 6 bases from J; bases unmatched to any gene: 10. The CDR3 consists of 14 residues. CDR3 coding DNA: TGTGCCAGCAGTCCCCCTAGCGGCGGACGCGAGCAGTACTTC. This sequence encodes CASSPPSGGREQYF.

V gene TRBV15 combines with J gene TRBJ1-4; weak D call: TRBD1 (6 bases). Trimming pared 0 bases from V and 5 bases from J, leaving 10 bases between. The CDR3 covers 15 residues. Germline CDR1 reads LNHNV; CDR2 reads YYDKDF (reference sequence). This CDR3 reads CATSRDGTRNEKLFF. CDR3 nucleotides: TGTGCCACCAGCAGAGACGGGACACGGAATGAAAAACTGTTTTTT.

The chain couples TRBV4-1 to TRBJ2-7; 10 bases line up with TRBD1. The germline V gene encodes CDR1 MGHRA and CDR2 YSYEKL. The ends lost 2 bases at V and 5 bases at J; junction bases unmatched: 9. The CDR3 has 16 amino acids. The CDR3 coding sequence is TGCGCCAGCAGCCAAACGTCGGGACAGGGGAGCCACGAGCAGTACTTC. Protein sequence: CASSQTSGQGSHEQYF.

This rearrangement joins TRBV2 to TRBJ2-7, with 13 bases lining up with TRBD2. CDR1 is SNHLY, CDR2 FYNNEI, per germline. The CDR3 contains 20 residues. Trimming at V came to 4 bases and at J to 0 bases, leaving 15 bases not matched to a gene. CDR3 DNA: TGTGCCAGCAGTGTAAGTCGGGTGACTAGCGGGGGGCCGAGCTCCTACGAGCAGTACTTC. Protein product: CASSVSRVTSGGPSSYEQYF.

V usage is TRBV19 and J usage is TRBJ1-5; maybe TRBD1 (5 bases). Between the trimmed V and J ends, which lost 3 bases and 0 bases, there was a span of 12 bases. CDR1 LNHDA and CDR2 SQIVND come from the germline V gene (reference sequence). This CDR3 contains 16 residues. The CDR3 here is CASSMSLGLSNQPQHF. Here the CDR3 DNA reads TGTGCCAGTAGTATGTCCCTGGGACTTAGCAATCAGCCCCAGCATTTT.

The CDR3 nucleotides read TGTGCCAGTAGTATTAGGGGCAGGACAACGTCCTACGAGCAGTACTTC. It codes for CASSIRGRTTSYEQYF. The chain recombines TRBV19 with TRBJ2-7, with D perhaps matching TRBD1 (5 bases). This CDR3 contains 16 residues. CDR1 is LNHDA, CDR2 SQIVND, per germline (reference sequence). The V and J ends lost 3 bases and 1 base respectively, with 16 bases between them.

CDR3: CASSESRDRGYGYTF. The DNA for the CDR3 is TGTGCCAGCAGCGAGTCCCGGGACAGGGGCTATGGCTACACCTTC. The V and J genes are TRBV2 and TRBJ1-2; 10 bases map to TRBD1. Germline CDR1 is SNHLY and CDR2 is FYNNEI. The CDR3 is made up of 15 amino acids. V lost 6 bases, J lost 4 bases, and 8 bases stayed unmatched.

This clone was found a few times. J is TRBJ2-3 and V is TRBV6-1; TRBD2 agrees at 11 bases. CDR1 is MNHNS, CDR2 SASEGT, per germline. V lost 4 bases to trimming and J lost 7 bases; unmatched junction nucleotides: 7. The CDR3 extends over 15 amino acids. CDR3 region: CASSGLAGTGYTQYF. In DNA form, the CDR3 reads TGTGCCAGCAGTGGACTAGCGGGGACGGGGTATACGCAGTATTTT.

This clone occurred a few times. The chain recombines TRBV11-3 with TRBJ2-1; 15 bases line up with TRBD2. Germline V gene data show CDR1 as SGHNT and CDR2 as YENEEA. The CDR3 totals 18 residues. The J segment lost 5 bases and the V segment lost 5 bases, leaving 10 bases of the junction unmatched. The CDR3 nucleotides are TGTGCCAGCAGCCCCTCAAACGGACTAGCGGGAGGGAACAATGAGCAGTTCTTC. It encodes CASSPSNGLAGGNNEQFF.

For the CDR3, the DNA is TGTGCCAGCAGTTTTAGCGGGAGGGCCCCCGATGAGCAGTTCTTC. It is translated as CASSFSGRAPDEQFF. This chain connects TRBV28 to TRBJ2-1; 11 bases fit TRBD2. V lost 3 bases and J lost 8; bases outside the gene matches: 6. This CDR3 comprises 15 residues. Germline V gene data show CDR1 as MDHEN and CDR2 as SYDVKM.

This sequence joins TRBV6-6 and TRBJ1-5; 8 bases match TRBD1. The CDR3 sequence is 16 residues long. Trimming removed 1 base from V and 5 bases from J; junction bases left unmatched: 7. Germline V gene data show CDR1 as MNHNY and CDR2 as SVGAGI (reference sequence). The CDR3 loop is CASSYYRQGIYQPQHF. CDR3 bases: TGTGCCAGCAGTTACTACCGACAGGGGATCTATCAGCCCCAGCATTTT.

V gene TRBV28 combines with J gene TRBJ2-5; 9 positions match TRBD1. Germline CDR1 is MDHEN and CDR2 is SYDVKM. J was trimmed by 6 bases and V by 4 bases; bases with no gene match: 15. The CDR3 runs 17 residues. This CDR3 reads CASSSFLRDRAQKTQYF. For the CDR3, the DNA is TGTGCCAGCAGTTCTTTCCTCCGGGACAGGGCTCAAAAGACCCAGTACTTC.

The J gene is TRBJ2-3, the V gene TRBV27; D may be TRBD2 (6 bases). Germline values: CDR1 MNHEY, CDR2 SMNVEV (reference sequence). V was clipped by 4 bases and J by 4 bases, with 9 bases between them. This CDR3 contains 13 residues. The CDR3: CASSYGGADTQYF. CDR3 DNA: TGTGCCAGCAGTTATGGAGGGGCAGATACGCAGTATTTT.